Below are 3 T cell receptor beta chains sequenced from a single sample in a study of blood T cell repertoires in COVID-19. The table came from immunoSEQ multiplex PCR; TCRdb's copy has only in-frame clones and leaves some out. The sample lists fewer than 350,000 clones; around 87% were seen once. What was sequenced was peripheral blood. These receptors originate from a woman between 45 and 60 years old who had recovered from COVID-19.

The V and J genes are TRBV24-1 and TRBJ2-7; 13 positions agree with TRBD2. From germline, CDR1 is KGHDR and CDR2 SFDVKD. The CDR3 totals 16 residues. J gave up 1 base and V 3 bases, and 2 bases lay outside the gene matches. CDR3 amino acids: CATSDQTSGGSYEQYF. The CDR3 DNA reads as TGTGCCACCAGTGATCAGACTAGCGGGGGGTCCTACGAGCAGTACTTC.

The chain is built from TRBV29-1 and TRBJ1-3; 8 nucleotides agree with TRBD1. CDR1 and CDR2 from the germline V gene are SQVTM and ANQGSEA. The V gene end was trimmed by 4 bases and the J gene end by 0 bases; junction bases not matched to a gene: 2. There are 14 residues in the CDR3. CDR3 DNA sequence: TGCAGCGTTGCGCAGGGGGCCTCTGGAAACACCATATATTTT. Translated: CSVAQGASGNTIYF.

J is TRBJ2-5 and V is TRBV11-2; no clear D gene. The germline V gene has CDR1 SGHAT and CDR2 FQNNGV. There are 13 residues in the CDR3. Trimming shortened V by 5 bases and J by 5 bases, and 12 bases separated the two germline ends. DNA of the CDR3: TGTGCCAGCAGCGAAAACTTAGAGGAGACCCAGTACTTC. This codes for CASSENLEETQYF.